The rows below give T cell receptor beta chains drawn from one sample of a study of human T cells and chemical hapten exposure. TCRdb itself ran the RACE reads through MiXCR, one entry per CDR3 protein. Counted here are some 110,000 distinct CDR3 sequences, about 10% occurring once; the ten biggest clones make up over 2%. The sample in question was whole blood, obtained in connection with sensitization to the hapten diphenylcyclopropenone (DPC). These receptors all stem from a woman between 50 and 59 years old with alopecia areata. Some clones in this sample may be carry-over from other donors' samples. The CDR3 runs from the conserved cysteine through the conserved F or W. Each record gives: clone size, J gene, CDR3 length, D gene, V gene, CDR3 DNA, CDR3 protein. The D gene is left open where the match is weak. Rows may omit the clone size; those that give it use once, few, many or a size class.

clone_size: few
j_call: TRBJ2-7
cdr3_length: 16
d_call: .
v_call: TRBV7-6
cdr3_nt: TGTGCCAGCAGCTCCACTTTACCTGGGGGGGGCCGCGAGCAGTACTTC
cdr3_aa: CASSSTLPGGGREQYF

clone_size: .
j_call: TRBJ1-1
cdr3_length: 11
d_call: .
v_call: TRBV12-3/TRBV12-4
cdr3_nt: TGTGCCAGCCACCTGAACACTGAAGCTTTCTTT
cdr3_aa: CASHLNTEAFF

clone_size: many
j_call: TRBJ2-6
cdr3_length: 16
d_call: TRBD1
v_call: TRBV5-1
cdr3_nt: TGCGCCAGCCGAGAGAGACAGGGGGCTGGGGCCAACGTCCTGACTTTC
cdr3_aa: CASRERQGAGANVLTF

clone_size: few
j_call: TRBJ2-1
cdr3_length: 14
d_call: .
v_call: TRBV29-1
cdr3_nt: TGCAGCGAAAGACAGGGAGGCCCCTACAATGAGCAGTTCTTC
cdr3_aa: CSERQGGPYNEQFF

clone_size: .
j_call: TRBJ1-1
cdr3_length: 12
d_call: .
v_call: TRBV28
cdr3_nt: TGTGCCAGCAGTCAGAGTAGGACTGAAGCTTTCTTT
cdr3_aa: CASSQSRTEAFF

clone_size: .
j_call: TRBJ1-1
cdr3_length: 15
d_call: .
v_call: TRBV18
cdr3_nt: TGTGCCAGCTCACCAGTGACAGGTCGGAAGACTGAAGCTTTCTTT
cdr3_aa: CASSPVTGRKTEAFF

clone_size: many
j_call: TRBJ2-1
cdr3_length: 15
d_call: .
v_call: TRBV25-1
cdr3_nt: TGTGCCAGCAGTGGGGGGGTGGCAGGTTACAATGAGCAGTTCTTC
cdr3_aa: CASSGGVAGYNEQFF

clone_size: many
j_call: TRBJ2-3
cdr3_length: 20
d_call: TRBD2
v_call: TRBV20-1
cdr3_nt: TGCAGTGCCCGCAGTCTTGACTCCGGAAGCGGGACTAGAAGCACAGATACGCAGTATTTT
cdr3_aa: CSARSLDSGSGTRSTDTQYF

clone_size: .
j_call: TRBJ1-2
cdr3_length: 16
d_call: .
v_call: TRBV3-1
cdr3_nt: TGTGCCAGCAGCTCACGGGGGGTGCAGGGCTTTTATGGCTACACCTTC
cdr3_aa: CASSSRGVQGFYGYTF

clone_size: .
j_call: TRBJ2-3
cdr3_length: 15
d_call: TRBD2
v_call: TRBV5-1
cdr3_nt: TGCGCCAGCAGCCGGGACGCCACTAGCGCAGATACGCAGTATTTT
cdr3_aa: CASSRDATSADTQYF

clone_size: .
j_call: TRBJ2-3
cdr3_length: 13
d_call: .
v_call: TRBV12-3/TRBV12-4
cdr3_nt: TGTGCCAGCAGTTTTGGGGTCCCAGATACGCAGTATTTT
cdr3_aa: CASSFGVPDTQYF

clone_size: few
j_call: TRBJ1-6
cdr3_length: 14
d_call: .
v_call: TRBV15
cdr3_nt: TGTGCCACCAGCAGAGATCCCCCCCCGGCACCCCTCCACTTT
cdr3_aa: CATSRDPPPAPLHF

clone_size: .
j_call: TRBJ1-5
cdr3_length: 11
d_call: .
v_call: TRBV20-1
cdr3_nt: TGCAGTGCGTCTGGGGGACAGCCCCAGCATTTT
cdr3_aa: CSASGGQPQHF

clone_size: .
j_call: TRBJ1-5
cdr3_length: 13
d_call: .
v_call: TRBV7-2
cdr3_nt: TGTGCCAGCAGCCGAGGGCCCGGAGGGCCCCAGCATTTT
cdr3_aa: CASSRGPGGPQHF

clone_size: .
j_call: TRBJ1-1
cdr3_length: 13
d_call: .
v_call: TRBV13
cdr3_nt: TGTGCCAGCAGCTTCGGGACTCCCACTGAAGCTTTCTTT
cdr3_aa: CASSFGTPTEAFF

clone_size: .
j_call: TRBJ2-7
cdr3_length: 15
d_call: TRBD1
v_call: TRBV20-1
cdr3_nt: TGCAGTGCTAGACCCCGACAGGGGTGCTTCTCCGAGCAGTACTTC
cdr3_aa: CSARPRQGCFSEQYF

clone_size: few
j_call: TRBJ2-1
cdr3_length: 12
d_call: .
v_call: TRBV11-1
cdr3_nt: TGTGCCAGCAGCTTTCCCTTCAATGAGCAGTTCTTC
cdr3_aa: CASSFPFNEQFF

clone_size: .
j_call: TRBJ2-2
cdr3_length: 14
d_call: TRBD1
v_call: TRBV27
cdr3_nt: TGTGCCAGCAGTTTATGGACAGGGGTCGGGGAGCTGTTTTTT
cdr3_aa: CASSLWTGVGELFF

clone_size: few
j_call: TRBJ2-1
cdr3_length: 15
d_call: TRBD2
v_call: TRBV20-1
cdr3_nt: TGCAGTGCACCTGGACTAGCCGCCTTCTACAATGAGCAGTTCTTC
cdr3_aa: CSAPGLAAFYNEQFF

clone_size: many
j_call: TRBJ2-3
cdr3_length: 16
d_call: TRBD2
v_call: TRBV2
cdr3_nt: TGTGCCAGCAGGAGGAGACTAGCGGGGGCGACAGATACGCAGTATTTT
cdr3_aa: CASRRRLAGATDTQYF

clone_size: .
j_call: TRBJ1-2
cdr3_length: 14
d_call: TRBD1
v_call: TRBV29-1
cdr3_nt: TGCAGCGTTGAGGGGGACAGGGGATATTATGGCTACACCTTC
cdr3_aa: CSVEGDRGYYGYTF

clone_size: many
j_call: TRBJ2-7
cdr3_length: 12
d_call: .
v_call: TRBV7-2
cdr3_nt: TGTGCCAGCAGCCCGGAACTCTACGAGCAGTACTTC
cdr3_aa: CASSPELYEQYF

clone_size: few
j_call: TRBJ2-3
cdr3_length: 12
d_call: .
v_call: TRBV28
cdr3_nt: TGTGCCAGCCAAGCGATCGCAGATACGCAGTATTTT
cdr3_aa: CASQAIADTQYF

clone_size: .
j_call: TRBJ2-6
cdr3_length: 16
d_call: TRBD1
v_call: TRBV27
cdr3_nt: TGTGCCAGCAGTTTTTCGACAGGGGCCGGGGCCAACGTCCTGACTTTC
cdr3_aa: CASSFSTGAGANVLTF

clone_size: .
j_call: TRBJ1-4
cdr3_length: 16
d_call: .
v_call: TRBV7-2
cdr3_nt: TGTGCCAGCAGCTATGAGAGGGGGGCAACTAATGAAAAACTGTTTTTT
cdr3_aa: CASSYERGATNEKLFF

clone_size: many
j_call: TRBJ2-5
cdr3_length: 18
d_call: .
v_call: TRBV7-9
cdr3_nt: TGTGCCAGCAGCTCGTGGAGAAGACGGGCTCAAGGGGAAGAGACCCAGTACTTC
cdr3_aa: CASSSWRRRAQGEETQYF

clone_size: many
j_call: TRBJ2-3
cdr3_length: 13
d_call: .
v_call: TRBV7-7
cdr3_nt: TGTGCCAGCAGTCCAGGGGTAACAGATACGCAGTATTTT
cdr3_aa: CASSPGVTDTQYF

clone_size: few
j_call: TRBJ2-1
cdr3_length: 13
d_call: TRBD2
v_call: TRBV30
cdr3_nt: TGTGCCTGGAATCCAACTAGCGCCCTGGAGCAGTTCTTC
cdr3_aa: CAWNPTSALEQFF

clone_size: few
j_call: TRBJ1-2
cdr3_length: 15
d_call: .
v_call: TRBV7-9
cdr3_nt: TGTGCCAGCAGCTTAGCGCCTGGGAAGAACTATGGCTACACCTTC
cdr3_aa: CASSLAPGKNYGYTF

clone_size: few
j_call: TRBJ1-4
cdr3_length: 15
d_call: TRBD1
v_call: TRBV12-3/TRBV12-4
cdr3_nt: TGTGCCAGCAGTCCAAACCAGGGGGCCTCTGGAGAACTGTTTTTT
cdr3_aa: CASSPNQGASGELFF

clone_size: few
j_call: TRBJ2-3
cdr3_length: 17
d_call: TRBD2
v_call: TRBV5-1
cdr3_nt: TGCGCCAGCAGCTCCCGGATGGCGGGAGGCCTCACAGATACGCAGTATTTT
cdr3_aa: CASSSRMAGGLTDTQYF

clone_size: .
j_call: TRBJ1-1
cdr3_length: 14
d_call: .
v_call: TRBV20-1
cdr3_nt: TGCAGTGCTAGAGATGGGCCGTTGAACACTGAAGCTTTCTTT
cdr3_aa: CSARDGPLNTEAFF

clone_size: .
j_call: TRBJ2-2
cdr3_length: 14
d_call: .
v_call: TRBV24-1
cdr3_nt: TGTGCCACCAGTGTACATGCGAACACCGGGGAGCTGTTTTTT
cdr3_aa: CATSVHANTGELFF

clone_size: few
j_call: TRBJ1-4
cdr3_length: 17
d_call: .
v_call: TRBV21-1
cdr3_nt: TGTGCCAGCAGCAACCAACGGGCCTCCGCAACTAATGAAAAACTGTTTTTT
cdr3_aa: CASSNQRASATNEKLFF